One and the same sample provided the 29 T cell receptor beta chains below, sequenced in a study of T cell changes during pregnancy in multiple sclerosis. Clones were sequenced by immunoSEQ multiplex PCR, and TCRdb holds only the in-frame ones, with some missing. The sample comprises 50,000 to 70,000 clones, nearly 95% of which are singletons, and approximately 0.85% rests with the top ten. Here the sequenced sample was peripheral blood, taken in the first trimester of pregnancy. All receptors derive from a female donor with multiple sclerosis, enrolled in a pregnancy study.

The chain combines TRBV30 with TRBJ2-3; D may be TRBD2 (6 bases). The CDR3 runs 13 residues. The ends were cut back, 2 bases at V and 6 bases at J, with 12 bases in the middle. Germline V lookup: CDR1 GTSNPN, CDR2 SVGIG (reference sequence). CDR3 nucleotide sequence: TGTGCCTGGAGTAGGGACGGAGGGGATACGCAGTATTTT. Protein product: CAWSRDGGDTQYF.

By its share, this clone is medium-sized. The chain is built from TRBV6-5 and TRBJ1-6; 11 positions match TRBD1. Trimming at V came to 4 bases and at J to 12 bases, leaving 8 bases not matched to a gene. The CDR3 contains 15 residues. Germline V gives CDR1 MNHEY, CDR2 SVGAGI. CDR3: CASSSPGTGGVPLHF. CDR3 nucleotide sequence: TGTGCCAGCAGTTCACCCGGGACAGGGGGTGTACCCCTCCACTTT.

In this sample, this clone turned up once. The V gene is TRBV6-6, the J gene TRBJ2-4, with D hard to call. Germline CDR1 reads MNHNY; CDR2 reads SVGAGI (reference sequence). V was pared by 10 bases and J by 8 bases, with 9 bases between. This CDR3 spans 10 amino acids. In nucleotides, the CDR3 is TGTGCCACGTTAAAGCACATTCAGTACTTC. This codes for CATLKHIQYF.

The V gene is TRBV21-1, the J gene TRBJ2-7; TRBD2 is taken as the D call from the table, unchecked against the DNA. TRBV21-1 is an annotated pseudogene. The CDR3 spans 17 residues. The CDR3 nucleotides read TGTGCCAGCAGCCTACGACTAGCGGGGGGCAACTCCTACGAGCAGTACTTC. It yields the protein CASSLRLAGGNSYEQYF.

This rearrangement joins TRBV14 to TRBJ2-2; 11 bases agree with TRBD2. With V trimmed by 6 bases and J by 2 bases, 2 bases remained unmatched. CDR3 size: 15 residues. From germline, CDR1 is SGHDN and CDR2 FVKESK. Here the CDR3 reads CASSRLAGNTGELFF. In DNA form, the CDR3 reads TGTGCCAGCAGTCGACTAGCGGGAAACACCGGGGAGCTGTTTTTT. Supplemented by reference TRBV14 and TRBJ2-2, the full variable domain reads EAGVTQFPSHSVIEKGQTVTLRCDPISGHDNLYWYRRVMGKEIKFLLHFVKESKQDESGMPNNRFLAERTGGTYSTLKVQPAELEDSGVYFCASSRLAGNTGELFFGEGSRLTVL.

This clone was picked up a small number of times. The chain employs TRBV6-4 and TRBJ2-6; unclear D gene. Trimming pared 1 base from V and 0 bases from J, leaving 4 bases between. The germline gives CDR1 MRHNA, CDR2 SNTAGT. The CDR3 contains 15 residues. CDR3 nucleotides: TGTGCCAGCAGTGACTACAACTCTGGGGCCAACGTCCTGACTTTC. Protein product: CASSDYNSGANVLTF.

The genes are TRBV15 and TRBJ1-1; D call uncertain. CDR1 LNHNV and CDR2 YYDKDF come from the germline V gene (reference sequence). The CDR3 is 14 amino acids. V lost 1 base and J lost 3, with 9 bases in between. The CDR3 coding sequence is TGTGCCACCAGCAGAGGCCGGGGAGACACTGAAGCTTTCTTT. As protein: CATSRGRGDTEAFF. Variable domain in full (rest from reference TRBV15 and TRBJ1-1): DAMVIQNPRYQVTQFGKPVTLSCSQTLNHNVMYWYQQKSSQAPKLLFHYYDKDFNNEADTPDNFQSRRPNTSFCFLDIRSPGLGDTAMYLCATSRGRGDTEAFFGQGTRLTVV.

The chain links TRBV4-3 to TRBJ1-6; no clear D. From germline, CDR1 is LGHNA and CDR2 YSLEER. V lost 3 bases and J lost 7, with 13 bases in between. The CDR3 covers 15 residues. CDR3 coding DNA: TGCGCCAGCAGCCAGTATGCGTCCCCCAATTCACCCCTCCACTTT. Translating gives CASSQYASPNSPLHF.

The gene calls are TRBV10-3 and TRBJ2-1; D might be TRBD2 (5 bases). The CDR3 contains 16 residues. Trimming pared 0 bases from V and 0 bases from J, leaving 9 bases between. Germline CDR1 reads ENHRY; CDR2 reads SYGVKD. Written as DNA, the CDR3 is TGTGCCATCAGTGAGTCGAGGGTAAGCTCCTACAATGAGCAGTTCTTC. It codes for CAISESRVSSYNEQFF.

V is TRBV7-6 and J is TRBJ2-1, with TRBD1 as a possible D gene (5 bases). This CDR3 is 15 amino acids long. The germline gives CDR1 SGHVS, CDR2 FNYEAQ. Trimming cost V 2 bases and J 7 bases, with 15 bases left between them. For the CDR3, the DNA is TGTGCCAGCAGCTTAAAAACGCCAGGGTGGAATGAGCAGTTCTTC. This gives the protein CASSLKTPGWNEQFF.

This clone was seen just once. Here the CDR3 DNA reads TGTGCCAGCTCACTCCCCACCCGCGACAGGGCCTATGGCTACACCTTC. Translating it yields CASSLPTRDRAYGYTF. V usage is TRBV18 and J usage is TRBJ1-2; 7 bases map to TRBD1. The CDR3 is 16 residues long. V lost 4 bases, J lost 4 bases, and 12 bases stayed unmatched. The V gene's germline CDR1 is KGHSH and CDR2 LQKENI.

The chain is built from TRBV27 and TRBJ1-1, with D perhaps TRBD1 (5 bases). CDR1 is MNHEY and CDR2 is SMNVEV in the germline V gene (reference sequence). V was pared by 1 base and J by 7 bases, with 10 bases between. The CDR3 totals 13 residues. CDR3 bases: TGTGCCAGCAGTTTATTTGCCAGGGATGAAGCTTTCTTT. This translates into CASSLFARDEAFF.

The CDR3 nucleotides are TGTGCCATCAGTGAGTCGCGCGGCAGGGGAGGGTCCTACGAGCAGTACTTC. Translating gives CAISESRGRGGSYEQYF. The chain couples TRBV10-3 to TRBJ2-7; a possible D gene is TRBD2 (7 bases). Germline CDR1 and CDR2: ENHRY and SYGVKD. This CDR3 is built from 17 residues. V was cut by 0 bases and J by 1 base, with 16 bases left in between.

In this sample, this clone turned up a few times. The rearrangement joins TRBV2 to TRBJ1-2; D perhaps matches TRBD1 (6 bases). CDR1 and CDR2 from the germline V gene are SNHLY and FYNNEI. The CDR3 is made up of 12 amino acids. The V end was cut by 5 bases, the J end by 8 bases, with 12 bases between. The CDR3 loop reads CASSSDRRGYTF. Here the CDR3 DNA reads TGTGCCAGCAGTTCGGACAGAAGGGGCTACACCTTC.

The chain employs TRBV9 and TRBJ2-5, with a possible D match to TRBD2 (6 bases). V lost 4 bases and J lost 0, with 10 bases in between. Germline-derived CDR1 and CDR2 are SGDLS and YYNGEE. The CDR3 has 14 amino acids. CDR3 DNA: TGTGCCAGCAGCTATAGCGGATACCAAGAGACCCAGTACTTC. It translates to CASSYSGYQETQYF.

The genes are TRBV7-2 and TRBJ2-3; 13 bases align to TRBD2. The J segment lost 2 bases and the V segment lost 5 bases, leaving 10 bases of the junction unmatched. This CDR3 has 18 residues. Germline assignment: CDR1 SGHTA and CDR2 FQGNSA. The DNA for the CDR3 is TGTGCCAGCAGCCCCCGGTGGACTAGCGGGGGTCTCACAGATACGCAGTATTTT. Its protein product is CASSPRWTSGGLTDTQYF.

Details on this clone: Within the sample, other DNA sequences also encode this same CDR3. V gene TRBV7-9 combines with J gene TRBJ2-3; 8 bases are a match to TRBD1. The CDR3 runs to 13 residues. The V and J ends lost 6 bases and 4 bases, in that order; junction bases with no gene match: 3. Germline lookup yields CDR1 SEHNR and CDR2 FQNEAQ (reference sequence). CDR3 in amino acids: CASSPRGPDTQYF. Written as DNA, the CDR3 is TGTGCCAGCAGTCCCAGGGGGCCAGATACGCAGTATTTT.

This chain connects TRBV6-6 to TRBJ2-2; 10 nucleotides match TRBD2. Germline V lookup: CDR1 MNHNY, CDR2 SVGAGI (reference sequence). CDR3 size: 15 residues. With 6 bases clipped from V and 1 base from J, the junction kept 2 bases outside the gene matches. CDR3 amino acids: CASRPSGGNTGELFF. The DNA for the CDR3 is TGTGCCAGCAGACCTAGCGGGGGGAACACCGGGGAGCTGTTTTTT.

V usage is TRBV21-1 and J usage is TRBJ2-1; the table's TRBD2 call for D was not verified on the DNA. TRBV21-1 is a pseudogene. The CDR3 extends over 14 amino acids. CDR3 protein: CASRISGGATEQFF. The CDR3 coding sequence is TGTGCCAGCAGGATTAGCGGGGGGGCCACTGAGCAGTTCTTC.

V gene TRBV10-3 combines with J gene TRBJ2-3; 9 bases fit TRBD1. J was trimmed by 2 bases and V by 11 bases; bases with no gene match: 11. There are 15 residues in the CDR3. The germline V gene encodes CDR1 ENHRY and CDR2 SYGVKD. CDR3 region: CASRVQGAPTDTQYF. For the CDR3, the DNA is TGTGCCTCGCGGGTACAGGGGGCGCCCACAGATACGCAGTATTTT.

This CDR3 reads CASSQVRLAGGSSYEQYF. For the CDR3, the DNA is TGTGCCAGCAGCCAGGTGAGGCTTGCGGGGGGGAGCTCCTACGAGCAGTACTTC. The chain carries TRBV4-2 and TRBJ2-7, with 9 bases that match TRBD2. Germline V gives CDR1 LGHNA, CDR2 YNFKEQ. V lost 3 bases to trimming and J lost 0 bases; unmatched junction nucleotides: 12. The CDR3 runs to 18 residues.

The CDR3 sequence is CASSSRHLPYEQYF. DNA of the CDR3: TGTGCCAGCAGCTCCCGACACCTCCCCTACGAGCAGTACTTC. The chain combines TRBV11-2 with TRBJ2-7; D uncertain. Germline-derived CDR1 and CDR2 are SGHAT and FQNNGV. The V and J ends lost 4 bases and 2 bases respectively, with 12 bases between them. The CDR3 loop spans 14 amino acids.

CDR3 residues: CASSYAGGRVVTQYF. The CDR3 DNA is TGTGCCAGCAGTTACGCGGGGGGCCGAGTCGTGACGCAGTATTTT. The V and J genes are TRBV6-5 and TRBJ2-3; 8 bases align to TRBD2. This CDR3 has 15 residues. J lost 9 bases, V lost 2 bases, and 10 bases had no gene match. Germline V gene data show CDR1 as MNHEY and CDR2 as SVGAGI.

The chain uses TRBV4-1 and TRBJ2-7, with a possible D match to TRBD1 (6 bases). Looked up from germline, CDR1 is MGHRA and CDR2 is YSYEKL. V dropped 3 bases and J dropped 0 bases, with 12 bases sitting between them. The CDR3 contains 15 residues. Here the CDR3 reads CASSHQQGYSYEQYF. The CDR3, as DNA: TGCGCCAGCAGCCATCAGCAGGGGTACTCCTACGAGCAGTACTTC.

CDR3 sequence reads: CASSLKGVETQYF. The DNA of the CDR3 is TGTGCCAGCAGCTTGAAGGGGGTTGAGACCCAGTACTTC. The chain recombines TRBV7-9 with TRBJ2-5, with D tentatively TRBD1 (6 bases). Looked up from germline, CDR1 is SEHNR and CDR2 is FQNEAQ (reference sequence). V lost 3 bases and J lost 5, with 10 bases in between. The CDR3 has 13 amino acids.

The chain recombines TRBV30 with TRBJ1-2, with D perhaps TRBD1 (6 bases). The CDR3 sequence is 13 residues long. The germline V and J ends were trimmed by 6 bases and 0 bases, with 11 bases remaining between them. Germline assignment: CDR1 GTSNPN and CDR2 SVGIG (reference sequence). CDR3 residues: CACNDRTNYGYTF. CDR3 DNA: TGTGCCTGTAATGACAGGACTAACTATGGCTACACCTTC.

The V call is TRBV7-8, the J call TRBJ2-5; no firm D call. The V end was cut by 4 bases, the J end by 2 bases, with 14 bases between. Germline CDR1 and CDR2: SGHVS and FQNEAQ. The CDR3 covers 15 residues. CDR3 region: CASSSSLQPQETQYF. The CDR3 DNA sequence: TGTGCCAGCAGCTCCTCTCTACAGCCGCAAGAGACCCAGTACTTC.

The chain employs TRBV7-6 and TRBJ2-5, with D tentatively TRBD2 (6 bases). The germline V and J ends were trimmed by 4 bases and 4 bases, with 13 bases remaining between them. This CDR3 region has 14 residues. Germline V lookup: CDR1 SGHVS, CDR2 FNYEAQ. CDR3 loop: CASSSTSAGETQYF. The DNA of the CDR3 is TGTGCCAGCAGCTCGACTAGTGCCGGAGAGACCCAGTACTTC.

The rearrangement joins TRBV30 to TRBJ1-5, with 7 bases fitting TRBD1. This CDR3 contains 16 residues. Germline V gene data show CDR1 as GTSNPN and CDR2 as SVGIG (reference sequence). The V and J ends lost 0 bases and 4 bases, in that order; junction bases with no gene match: 9. The DNA of the CDR3 is TGTGCCTGGAGTGTTCGAGGGGGCCCCCCTAATCAGCCCCAGCATTTT. Protein: CAWSVRGGPPNQPQHF.